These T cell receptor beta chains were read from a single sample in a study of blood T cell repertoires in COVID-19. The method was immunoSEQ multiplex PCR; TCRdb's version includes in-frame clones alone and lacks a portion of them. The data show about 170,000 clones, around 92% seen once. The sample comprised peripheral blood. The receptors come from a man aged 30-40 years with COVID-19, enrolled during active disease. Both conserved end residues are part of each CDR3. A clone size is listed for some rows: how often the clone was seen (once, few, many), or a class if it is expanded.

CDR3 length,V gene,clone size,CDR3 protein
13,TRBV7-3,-,CASSPTGVNEQFF
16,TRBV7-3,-,CASSFDPGQGMVGYTF
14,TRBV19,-,CASTDGQGRSPLHF
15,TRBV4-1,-,CASSQGVTSYNEQFF
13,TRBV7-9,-,CASSGGGNQPQHF
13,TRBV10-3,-,CAISESVEDEQFF
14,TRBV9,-,CASSVQRGLGELFF
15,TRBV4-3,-,CASSQGLDGPDTQYF
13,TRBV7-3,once,CASSLDNYNEQFF
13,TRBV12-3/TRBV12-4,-,CASSFSGGGGAFF
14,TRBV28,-,CASSLQGGSYEQYF
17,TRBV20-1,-,CSASGAGVRPSTDTQYF
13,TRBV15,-,CATWASGGRTQYF
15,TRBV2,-,CASSGATANTGELFF
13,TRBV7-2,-,CASSLFRDYGYTF
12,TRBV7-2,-,CASSAGLYGYTF
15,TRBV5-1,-,CASSPASGSTDTQYF
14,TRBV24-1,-,CATGGGQGNEKLFF
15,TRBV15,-,CATSREYTRRETQYF
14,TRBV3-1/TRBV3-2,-,CATSGERVKETQYF
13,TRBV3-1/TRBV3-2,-,CASSQTGNYEQYF
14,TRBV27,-,CASSSPGQGYEQYF
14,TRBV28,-,CASSQTGTRNEQYF
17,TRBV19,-,CASSKYLAGTSTDTQYF
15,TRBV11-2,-,CASSLSSEATYEQYF
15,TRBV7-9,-,CASSTGQGSNSPLHF
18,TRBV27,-,CASSTYAGGPSSYNEQFF
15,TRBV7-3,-,CASSVTGTVWTEAFF
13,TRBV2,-,CASRDLGHLGYTF
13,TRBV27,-,CASSLQGSYGYTF
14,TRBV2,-,CASSDKSSYNEQFF
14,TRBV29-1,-,CSVTGTSGYNEQFF
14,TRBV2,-,CASSEARHSYEQYF
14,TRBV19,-,CASSIPGLQETQYF
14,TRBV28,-,CASREDRVNTEAFF
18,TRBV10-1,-,CASRTNKTVGGISYEQYF
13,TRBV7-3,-,CASSLLGGYGYTF
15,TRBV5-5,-,CASSLEGLAGVEQFF
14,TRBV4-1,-,CASSGQGANTEAFF
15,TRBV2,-,CASSRRTGIQETQYF